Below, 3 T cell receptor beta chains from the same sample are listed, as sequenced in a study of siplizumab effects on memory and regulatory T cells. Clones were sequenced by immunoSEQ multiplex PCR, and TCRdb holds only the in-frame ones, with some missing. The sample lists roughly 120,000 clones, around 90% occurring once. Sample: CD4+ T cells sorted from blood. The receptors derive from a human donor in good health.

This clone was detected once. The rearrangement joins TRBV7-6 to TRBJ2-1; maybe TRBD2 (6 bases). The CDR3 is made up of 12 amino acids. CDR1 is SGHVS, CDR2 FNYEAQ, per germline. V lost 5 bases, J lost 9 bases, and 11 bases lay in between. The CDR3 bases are TGTGCCAGCAGCCCCGTGGGGGGTGAGCAGTTCTTC. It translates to CASSPVGGEQFF. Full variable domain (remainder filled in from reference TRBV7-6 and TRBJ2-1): GAGVSQSPRYKVTKRGQDVALRCDPISGHVSLYWYRQALGQGPEFLTYFNYEAQQDKSGLPNDRFSAERPEGSISTLTIQRTEQRDSAMYRCASSPVGGEQFFGPGTRLTVL.

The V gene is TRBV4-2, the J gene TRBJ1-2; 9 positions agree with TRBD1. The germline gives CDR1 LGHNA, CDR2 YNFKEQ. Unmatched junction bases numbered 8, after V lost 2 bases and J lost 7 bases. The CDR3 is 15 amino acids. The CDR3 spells CASSQPGQGEVGYTF. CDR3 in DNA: TGTGCCAGCAGCCAACCGGGACAGGGAGAAGTTGGCTACACCTTC.

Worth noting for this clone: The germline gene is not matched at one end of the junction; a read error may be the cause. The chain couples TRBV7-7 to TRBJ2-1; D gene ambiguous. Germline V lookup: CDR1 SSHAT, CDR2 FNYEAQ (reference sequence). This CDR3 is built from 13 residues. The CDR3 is CASSFDHYNEQFF. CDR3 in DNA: TGTGCTAGCAGCTTCGACCATTACAATGAGCAGTTCTTC.